This TCR beta chain was captured in a study of OX40 agonist ivuxolimab in advanced cancers. Across the whole study: Prior checkpoint blockade (anti-PD-1, anti-PD-L1 or anti-CTLA-4) was permitted; less than 45% had it.

J gave up 0 bases and V 1 base, and 3 bases lay outside the gene matches. Germline lookup yields CDR1 SGHVS and CDR2 FQNEAQ. This CDR3 region has 16 residues. Sequencing used immunoSEQ multiplex PCR; TCRdb keeps in-frame clones, though not all of them. The sample records 50,000 to 85,000 clones, about 90% being singletons. The rearrangement joins TRBV7-8 to TRBJ1-5; 7 positions agree with TRBD1. This TCR was sampled from an adult with an advanced solid tumor such as melanoma, head and neck, liver or kidney cancer. Here the sequenced sample was CD4+ or CD8+ T cells sorted from blood, taken in a trial of the OX40 agonist ivuxolimab. CDR3 coding DNA: TGTGCCAGCAGCTTAGACGGGACAGTTAGCAATCAGCCCCAGCATTTT. Amino acids: CASSLDGTVSNQPQHF. Full variable domain (remainder filled in from reference TRBV7-8 and TRBJ1-5): GAGVSQSPRYKVAKRGQDVALRCDPISGHVSLFWYQQALGQGPEFLTYFQNEAQLDKSGLPSDRFFAERPEGSVSTLKIQRTQQEDSAVYLCASSLDGTVSNQPQHFGDGTRLSIL.